Given below is one T cell receptor beta chain in context. CDR1 is MNHEY, CDR2 SVGEGT, per germline. Deletions cut 1 base from V and 6 bases from J, with 16 bases between. There are 16 residues in the CDR3. This sample is drawn from a study of blood T cell repertoires in COVID-19. The data were produced by immunoSEQ multiplex PCR, yet TCRdb's version contains in-frame clones alone and is incomplete. The profile shows hundreds of thousands of clones, 85% to 90% of them singletons. The receptor was derived from a man aged 55 to 70 who had recovered from COVID-19. Sequences were obtained from peripheral blood. The chain links TRBV6-2 or TRBV6-3 to TRBJ1-5; perhaps TRBD1 as D (5 bases). The CDR3 is CASSYLPQGLGQPQHF. The CDR3 nucleotides are TGTGCCAGCAGTTACTTGCCGCAGGGTTTGGGTCAGCCCCAGCATTTT.